These 5 T cell receptor beta chains were sequenced from one sample in a study of cytomegalovirus exposure and HLA in healthy donors. The study ran its PCR with 60 Vbeta and 13 Jbeta primers. Generated by immunoSEQ multiplex PCR, the TCRdb table keeps only in-frame clones and is missing some. The table shows 130,000 to 150,000 clones, with about 72% occurring only once. Sequenced input: PBMCs. Source of these receptors: a man in his forties in good health and CMV-seronegative.

The chain carries TRBV27 and TRBJ2-7, with 9 nucleotides matching TRBD1. CDR3 length: 14 amino acids. The germline V gene encodes CDR1 MNHEY and CDR2 SMNVEV (reference sequence). The ends lost 5 bases at V and 2 bases at J; junction bases unmatched: 4. CDR3 nucleotide sequence: TGTGCCAGCAGTCCGGGACAGGGCCCCTACGAGCAGTACTTC. Residues: CASSPGQGPYEQYF.

This sequence joins TRBV9 and TRBJ2-5; the match to TRBD1 covers 7 bases. Trimming at V came to 6 bases and at J to 2 bases, leaving 7 bases not matched to a gene. Germline V gene lookup returns CDR1 SGDLS and CDR2 YYNGEE. The length of the CDR3 is 14 residues. The CDR3 here is CASNAGTAQETQYF. As DNA, the CDR3 is TGTGCCAGCAACGCCGGGACAGCTCAAGAGACCCAGTACTTC.

The chain recombines TRBV7-7 with TRBJ2-7; TRBD1 is a possible D gene (5 bases). The germline V gene has CDR1 SSHAT and CDR2 FNYEAQ (reference sequence). The V end lost 2 bases, the J end lost 7 bases, and 21 bases lay between the germline ends. The CDR3 is made up of 16 amino acids. CDR3 bases: TGTGCCAGCAGCTTAAGTTCAAGGACAAAGGCGTCGGAGCAGTACTTC. Translated: CASSLSSRTKASEQYF.

The V call is TRBV7-2, the J call TRBJ1-1, with 7 bases that match TRBD1. Germline trimming cut 3 bases from V and 5 bases from J; bases unmatched to any gene: 6. CDR1 and CDR2 from the germline V gene are SGHTA and FQGNSA. CDR3 size: 14 residues. DNA of the CDR3: TGTGCCAGCAGCTTTGTTAGGGGGCCAACTGAAGCTTTCTTT. Translation gives CASSFVRGPTEAFF.

This chain connects TRBV2 to TRBJ2-4; 7 positions match TRBD1. Germline trimming cut 7 bases from V and 7 bases from J; bases unmatched to any gene: 10. The CDR3 consists of 14 residues. Germline loops: CDR1 SNHLY, CDR2 FYNNEI. CDR3 nucleotides: TGTGCCAGCAAGAGAATAGGGGGCGTGAACATTCAGTACTTC. Translation gives CASKRIGGVNIQYF.